This T cell receptor (beta chain) was captured in a study of blood T cell repertoires in COVID-19. Only in-frame clones appear in the TCRdb table, and some are missing; sequencing was by immunoSEQ multiplex PCR. The sample records 100,000 or so clones, about 89% being singletons. The CDR3 consists of 15 residues. V shed 11 bases, J shed 0 bases, and the junction held 7 bases outside the gene matches. CDR1 and CDR2 from the germline V gene are MNHEY and SVGAGI. Sequenced: peripheral blood. This sequence was found in a man aged 45-60 years with acute or convalescent COVID-19. This rearrangement joins TRBV6-5 to TRBJ1-6, with 7 positions matching TRBD1. In nucleotides, the CDR3 is TGTGCCGGCAAGAGGGACAGCTCCTATAATTCACCCCTCCACTTT. Its translation is CAGKRDSSYNSPLHF.